These T cell receptor beta chains were read from a single sample in a study of CD4 T cells in relation to SARS-CoV-2 and coronaviruses. TCRdb keeps only in-frame clones here, not all; method: immunoSEQ multiplex PCR. Of roughly 68,000 clones listed, more than 85% are singletons. The sequenced sample was naive CD4+ T cells from PBMCs. The origin of the receptors is a human donor in good health. CDR3s include the opening cysteine and the closing phenylalanine or tryptophan. Fields, in order: V gene, D gene, J gene, CDR3 protein. A D gene is named only where the DNA matches it firmly.

>TRBV6-5|NA|TRBJ2-1
CASRMTVSYNEQFF
>TRBV2|NA|TRBJ1-5
CASSGGRNNQPQHF
>TRBV4-3|TRBD2|TRBJ2-5
CASSQEPASGGETQYF
>TRBV30|NA|TRBJ2-1
CAWSQTRDEQFF
>TRBV9|NA|TRBJ2-3
CASSARLGGAPRTDTQYF
>TRBV5-5|NA|TRBJ1-1
CASSLAAGEVYTEAFF
>TRBV7-3|TRBD1|TRBJ1-5
CASSATGGSQPQHF
>TRBV7-9|NA|TRBJ1-4
CASSSDVYEKLFF
>TRBV11-2|TRBD1|TRBJ2-4
CASSSRAGQGLNIQYF
>TRBV27|NA|TRBJ1-2
CASSPPPPGLYGYTF
>TRBV21-1|NA|TRBJ2-3
CASSKGYGTSARGPQYF
>TRBV7-2|NA|TRBJ2-5
CASSQWDWETQYF
>TRBV27|NA|TRBJ1-5
CASSFSRGGQPQHF
>TRBV7-3|NA|TRBJ2-1
CASSLSPRDNEQFF
>TRBV7-3|NA|TRBJ1-5
CASSLPDGPQHF
>TRBV11-2|NA|TRBJ2-2
CASSSLLMRGTGELFF
>TRBV19|TRBD1|TRBJ2-7
CASSVRTGGDLGQYF
>TRBV3-1/TRBV3-2|NA|TRBJ2-5
CASSQFNWWGQETQYF